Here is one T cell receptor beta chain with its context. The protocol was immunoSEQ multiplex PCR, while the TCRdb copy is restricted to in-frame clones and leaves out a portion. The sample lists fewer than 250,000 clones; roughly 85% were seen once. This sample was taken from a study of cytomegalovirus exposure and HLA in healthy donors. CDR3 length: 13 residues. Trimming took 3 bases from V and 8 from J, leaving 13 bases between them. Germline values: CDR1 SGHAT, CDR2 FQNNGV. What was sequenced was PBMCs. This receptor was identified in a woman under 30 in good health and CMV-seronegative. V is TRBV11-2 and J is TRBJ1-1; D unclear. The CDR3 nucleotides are TGTGCCAGCAGCTTTCATGATTCGTTGGAAGCTTTCTTT. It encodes CASSFHDSLEAFF.